This T cell receptor (beta chain) stems from a study of T-cell memory formation after mild COVID-19. A few counts support this clonotype. TCRdb used MiXCR to reprocess the 5' RACE reads, holding one entry per CDR3 protein. This sample carries 89,000 or so distinct CDR3 sequences, about 13% of them seen once, and the ten largest clones take 35% to 50%. The CDR3 is made up of 15 amino acids. Germline-derived CDR1 and CDR2 are DFQATT and SNEGSKA (reference sequence). With 3 bases removed from V and 0 bases from J, the gap between germline ends came to 12 bases. The rearrangement uses TRBV20-1 and TRBJ2-1, with a weak D call TRBD1 (5 bases). The specimen was PBMCs or a T cell subset sorted from them (not recorded which). This clonotype was sampled from a man younger than 35 who had mild COVID-19 (a few samples of this study predate the infection). Cell type and time point are not known. CDR3 bases: TGCAGTGCTAGGGGGCACCCGAGCTCCTACAATGAGCAGTTCTTC. Its protein product is CSARGHPSSYNEQFF.